The 22 T cell receptor beta chains below all came from one sample that was sequenced in a study of blood T cell repertoires in COVID-19. Measured with immunoSEQ multiplex PCR; TCRdb has only the in-frame clones, and not every one. The table has 120,000 to 150,000 clones, over 70% seen once. Sequencing was performed on peripheral blood. Source of these receptors: a man in his fifties or sixties who had recovered from COVID-19.

The chain joins TRBV18 to TRBJ2-7, with 7 positions matching TRBD2. Germline values: CDR1 KGHSH, CDR2 LQKENI. After removal of 2 bases from V and 12 bases from J, the junction contained 19 bases not matched to a gene. This CDR3 has 16 amino acids. The chain's CDR3 is CASSPGTEHHERGWYF. CDR3 coding DNA: TGTGCCAGCTCACCAGGGACGGAACACCACGAGCGGGGTTGGTACTTC.

The chain has TRBV4-3 and TRBJ1-6; 7 nucleotides align to TRBD1. CDR1 is LGHNA, CDR2 YSLEER, per germline. The CDR3 sequence is 15 residues long. Trimming took 3 bases from V and 7 from J; bases not matched to a gene: 6. The CDR3 loop reads CASSHEQGLNSPLHF. The CDR3 DNA follows: TGCGCCAGCAGCCATGAACAGGGGCTAAATTCACCCCTCCACTTT.

This chain joins TRBV6-5 and TRBJ2-7; possible D gene TRBD1, 6 bases. V was clipped by 2 bases and J by 5 bases, with 16 bases between them. The germline V gene encodes CDR1 MNHEY and CDR2 SVGAGI. This CDR3 comprises 15 residues. In DNA, the CDR3 is TGTGCCAGCAGTTACCAGGGCAGGGGCAGGGACGAGCAGTACTTC. Protein sequence: CASSYQGRGRDEQYF.

As for this clone: Within the sample, other DNA sequences also encode this same CDR3. The rearrangement links TRBV6-4 to TRBJ2-1; 11 nucleotides line up with TRBD2. V dropped 0 bases and J dropped 7; count of bases not matched to a gene: 2. CDR1 is MRHNA and CDR2 is SNTAGT in the germline V gene. CDR3 length equals 15 residues. This chain's CDR3 is CASSDSSGGANEQFF. The CDR3 nucleotides are TGTGCCAGCAGTGACTCTAGCGGGGGGGCAAATGAGCAGTTCTTC.

This clone was found a few times. The chain combines TRBV11-2 with TRBJ2-7; 11 bases fit TRBD1. CDR1 and CDR2 (germline): SGHAT, FQNNGV. The CDR3 length is 15 residues. V was clipped by 3 bases and J by 0 bases; unmatched bases: 1. CDR3 nucleotide sequence: TGTGCCAGCAGCTTCGGGACAGGGGGCTCCTACGAGCAGTACTTC. This encodes CASSFGTGGSYEQYF.

This chain links TRBV7-2 with TRBJ1-1; unclear D gene. The CDR3 is made up of 14 amino acids. The V gene lost 5 bases and the J gene lost 5 bases, with 15 bases spanning the gap. Per germline, CDR1 SGHTA and CDR2 FQGNSA. Here the CDR3 DNA reads TGTGCCAGCAGCCCTAGAGGGTATCTGACTGAAGCTTTCTTT. Its protein is CASSPRGYLTEAFF. The entire variable domain, with the rest obtained from reference TRBV7-2 and TRBJ1-1, is as follows: GAGVSQSPSNKVTEKGKDVELRCDPISGHTALYWYRQSLGQGLEFLIYFQGNSAPDKSGLPSDRFSAERTGGSVSTLTIQRTQQEDSAVYLCASSPRGYLTEAFFGQGTRLTVV.

The V and J genes are TRBV7-2 and TRBJ2-7; 9 bases fit TRBD1. V dropped 2 bases and J dropped 2; count of bases not matched to a gene: 4. The CDR3 length is 15 residues. The germline CDR1 and CDR2 sequences are SGHTA and FQGNSA. CDR3: CASSLWGQGPYEQYF. The CDR3 region has the DNA TGTGCCAGCAGCTTATGGGGACAGGGACCCTACGAGCAGTACTTC.

J is TRBJ2-6 and V is TRBV5-1; TRBD1 aligns across 7 bases. J was trimmed by 1 base and V by 4 bases; bases with no gene match: 5. Germline loops: CDR1 SGHRS, CDR2 YFSETQ. The CDR3 spans 16 residues. CDR3 amino acids: CASSGTATSGANVLTF. The DNA of the CDR3 is TGCGCCAGCAGCGGGACAGCCACTTCTGGGGCCAACGTCCTGACTTTC.

The rearrangement joins TRBV11-3 to TRBJ2-7; TRBD2 might be the D (5 bases). In germline, CDR1 is SGHNT, CDR2 YENEEA. V dropped 5 bases and J dropped 3 bases, with 8 bases sitting between them. The length of the CDR3 is 12 residues. The CDR3 nucleotides read TGTGCCAGCAGCCCCCGGGACTACGAGCAGTACTTC. It translates to CASSPRDYEQYF. Together with reference TRBV11-3 and TRBJ2-7, the CDR3 gives the full variable domain: EAGVVQSPRYKIIEKKQPVAFWCNPISGHNTLYWYLQNLGQGPELLIRYENEEAVDDSQLPKDRFSAERLKGVDSTLKIQPAELGDSAVYLCASSPRDYEQYFGPGTRLTVT.

The chain couples TRBV18 to TRBJ1-1, with 7 bases lining up with TRBD1. Trimming at V came to 2 bases and at J to 3 bases, leaving 3 bases not matched to a gene. Germline lookup yields CDR1 KGHSH and CDR2 LQKENI. CDR3 length: 14 residues. CDR3 protein: CASSPAGGYTEAFF. The CDR3 bases are TGTGCCAGCTCACCAGCAGGGGGGTACACTGAAGCTTTCTTT. Filled out from reference TRBV18 and TRBJ1-1, the complete variable domain reads NAGVMQNPRHLVRRRGQEARLRCSPMKGHSHVYWYRQLPEEGLKFMVYLQKENIIDESGMPKERFSAEFPKEGPSILRIQQVVRGDSAAYFCASSPAGGYTEAFFGQGTRLTVV.

The V gene is TRBV4-3, the J gene TRBJ1-2, with 8 positions matching TRBD1. Germline CDR1 LGHNA, CDR2 YSLEER. This CDR3 region has 17 residues. V lost 0 bases and J lost 4; bases outside the gene matches: 10. The CDR3 loop is CASSQDVVDRATYGYTF. CDR3 sequence (DNA): TGCGCCAGCAGCCAAGATGTGGTGGACAGGGCTACCTATGGCTACACCTTC.

This clone was found once. This same CDR3 is encoded by further DNA sequences in the sample. V and J are TRBV27 and TRBJ1-2; tentative D call: TRBD1 (5 bases). Trimming took 2 bases from V and 1 from J, leaving 5 bases between them. CDR1 MNHEY and CDR2 SMNVEV come from the germline V gene (reference sequence). The CDR3 extends over 13 amino acids. For the CDR3, the DNA is TGTGCCAGCAGTTTAAGGGGTAACTATGGCTACACCTTC. This encodes CASSLRGNYGYTF.

CDR3: CASSLWSEGYNEQFF. DNA for the CDR3: TGTGCCAGCAGCTTATGGTCCGAGGGTTACAATGAGCAGTTCTTC. The rearrangement joins TRBV7-3 to TRBJ2-1, with D maybe TRBD2 (5 bases). CDR1 and CDR2 (germline): SGHTA, FQGTGA. V lost 2 bases and J 4 bases, leaving 12 bases between the germline ends. The CDR3 is made up of 15 amino acids.

This clone was seen once. V is TRBV5-1 and J is TRBJ1-1, with TRBD1 as a possible D gene (6 bases). In germline, CDR1 is SGHRS, CDR2 YFSETQ. This CDR3 contains 14 residues. Deletions cut 4 bases from V and 1 base from J, with 11 bases between. The CDR3 region has the DNA TGCGCCAGCAGCGTCGGACAGTGGAACACTGAAGCTTTCTTT. It specifies CASSVGQWNTEAFF.

J is TRBJ1-1 and V is TRBV5-4; 9 nucleotides align to TRBD1. The CDR3 contains 16 residues. V shed 4 bases and J 5 bases; nucleotides not matched to a gene: 12. Germline V gene sequence: CDR1 SGHNT, CDR2 YYREEE (reference sequence). The chain's CDR3 is CASSPLYRTGETEAFF. The CDR3 DNA is TGTGCCAGCAGCCCTCTATACAGGACAGGGGAGACTGAAGCTTTCTTT.

The chain recombines TRBV7-6 with TRBJ2-7; maybe TRBD1 (5 bases). This CDR3 is 14 amino acids long. The V end lost 4 bases, the J end lost 5 bases, and 15 bases lay between the germline ends. The germline CDR1 and CDR2 sequences are SGHVS and FNYEAQ. CDR3 in DNA: TGTGCCAGCAGCTCGGACATTAGGAACCACGAGCAGTACTTC. Translated, it gives CASSSDIRNHEQYF.

The genes are TRBV11-2 and TRBJ2-5; 8 bases agree with TRBD1. This CDR3 comprises 17 residues. From germline, CDR1 is SGHAT and CDR2 FQNNGV. V was pared by 3 bases and J by 1 base, with 10 bases of the junction left unmatched. The CDR3 DNA reads TGTGCCAGCAGCTTGTACTTCCAGGGACAGGCCCAAGAGACCCAGTACTTC. This encodes CASSLYFQGQAQETQYF.

The V call is TRBV5-1, the J call TRBJ2-1, with D tentatively TRBD1 (5 bases). Germline V lookup: CDR1 SGHRS, CDR2 YFSETQ. The CDR3 consists of 14 residues. The germline V and J ends were trimmed by 0 bases and 7 bases, with 11 bases remaining between them. The CDR3 spells CASSLGAGLNEQFF. The CDR3 coding sequence is TGCGCCAGCAGCTTGGGAGCAGGGTTGAATGAGCAGTTCTTC.

This chain links TRBV9 with TRBJ1-2; 8 bases agree with TRBD1. The germline CDR1 and CDR2 sequences are SGDLS and YYNGEE. Trimming took 4 bases from V and 12 from J; bases not matched to a gene: 8. This CDR3 comprises 12 residues. The CDR3 loop reads CASSSRTGMNTF. For the CDR3, the DNA is TGTGCCAGCAGCTCCCGGACAGGGATGAACACCTTC.

The CDR3 sequence is CASSSGPGTGELFF. In nucleotides, the CDR3 is TGTGCCAGCAGCAGCGGCCCGGGGACCGGGGAGCTGTTTTTT. The chain uses TRBV7-3 and TRBJ2-2, with D perhaps TRBD2 (5 bases). The CDR3 length is 14 residues. The V end lost 5 bases, the J end lost 5 bases, and 12 bases lay between the germline ends. Germline-derived CDR1 and CDR2 are SGHTA and FQGTGA.

The V and J genes are TRBV3-1 (or the pseudogene TRBV3-2) and TRBJ1-3, with D perhaps TRBD1 (5 bases). CDR1 is LGHDT and CDR2 is YNNKEL in the germline V gene (reference sequence). The CDR3 totals 15 residues. V was cut by 6 bases and J by 4 bases, with 16 bases left in between. CDR3 amino acids: CASSLGRDPGNTIYF. In DNA, the CDR3 is TGTGCCAGCAGTCTGGGGCGAGACCCCGGAAACACCATATATTTT.

The rearrangement uses TRBV27 and TRBJ1-1, with TRBD1 matching over 7 bases. Germline V gene data show CDR1 as MNHEY and CDR2 as SMNVEV (reference sequence). CDR3 length: 13 amino acids. J was trimmed by 7 bases and V by 2 bases; bases with no gene match: 4. The CDR3 DNA reads as TGTGCCAGCAGTTTAACGGACAGGCGTGAAGCTTTCTTT. Translating gives CASSLTDRREAFF.